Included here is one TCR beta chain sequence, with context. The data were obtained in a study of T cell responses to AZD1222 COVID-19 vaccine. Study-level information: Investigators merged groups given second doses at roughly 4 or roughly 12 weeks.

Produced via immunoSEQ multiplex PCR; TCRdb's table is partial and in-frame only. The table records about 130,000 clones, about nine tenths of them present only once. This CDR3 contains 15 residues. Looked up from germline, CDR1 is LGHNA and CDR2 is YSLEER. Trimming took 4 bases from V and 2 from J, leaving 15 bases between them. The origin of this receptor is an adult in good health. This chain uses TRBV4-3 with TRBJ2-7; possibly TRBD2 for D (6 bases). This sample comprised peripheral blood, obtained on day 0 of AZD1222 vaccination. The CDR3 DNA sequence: TGCGCCAGCAGCCCCTCGGCCGGGGGACCCTACGAGCAGTACTTC. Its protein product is CASSPSAGGPYEQYF.